This T cell receptor (beta chain) was observed in a study of early T cells in non-severe SARS-CoV-2 infection. Background on the study: Bulk RNA isolated from unsorted whole blood underwent sequencing; chains were not paired. Study conclusions and caveats: VDJdb matching, biased toward anti-spike CD8 responses, missed private and CD4 specificities.

A note on this clonotype: Its antigen is unknown.

The protocol attached unique molecular identifiers to individual cDNA molecules. TCRdb re-analysed the 5' RACE reads in MiXCR, keeping a single row per CDR3 protein. The data contain tens of thousands of distinct CDR3 sequences, around 5% of them singletons. CDR1 and CDR2 from the germline V gene are LNHDA and SQIVND (reference sequence). The V end lost 3 bases, the J end lost 0 bases, and 8 bases lay between the germline ends. This CDR3 has 14 residues. Sequenced sample: whole blood. The J gene is TRBJ1-2, the V gene TRBV19; D ambiguous. The origin of this receptor is an adult who was a healthcare worker with PCR-confirmed SARS-CoV-2 infection or an uninfected control (not recorded which). CDR3 in amino acids: CASSMTGTNYGYTF. In nucleotides, the CDR3 is TGTGCCAGTAGTATGACTGGAACTAACTATGGCTACACCTTC.